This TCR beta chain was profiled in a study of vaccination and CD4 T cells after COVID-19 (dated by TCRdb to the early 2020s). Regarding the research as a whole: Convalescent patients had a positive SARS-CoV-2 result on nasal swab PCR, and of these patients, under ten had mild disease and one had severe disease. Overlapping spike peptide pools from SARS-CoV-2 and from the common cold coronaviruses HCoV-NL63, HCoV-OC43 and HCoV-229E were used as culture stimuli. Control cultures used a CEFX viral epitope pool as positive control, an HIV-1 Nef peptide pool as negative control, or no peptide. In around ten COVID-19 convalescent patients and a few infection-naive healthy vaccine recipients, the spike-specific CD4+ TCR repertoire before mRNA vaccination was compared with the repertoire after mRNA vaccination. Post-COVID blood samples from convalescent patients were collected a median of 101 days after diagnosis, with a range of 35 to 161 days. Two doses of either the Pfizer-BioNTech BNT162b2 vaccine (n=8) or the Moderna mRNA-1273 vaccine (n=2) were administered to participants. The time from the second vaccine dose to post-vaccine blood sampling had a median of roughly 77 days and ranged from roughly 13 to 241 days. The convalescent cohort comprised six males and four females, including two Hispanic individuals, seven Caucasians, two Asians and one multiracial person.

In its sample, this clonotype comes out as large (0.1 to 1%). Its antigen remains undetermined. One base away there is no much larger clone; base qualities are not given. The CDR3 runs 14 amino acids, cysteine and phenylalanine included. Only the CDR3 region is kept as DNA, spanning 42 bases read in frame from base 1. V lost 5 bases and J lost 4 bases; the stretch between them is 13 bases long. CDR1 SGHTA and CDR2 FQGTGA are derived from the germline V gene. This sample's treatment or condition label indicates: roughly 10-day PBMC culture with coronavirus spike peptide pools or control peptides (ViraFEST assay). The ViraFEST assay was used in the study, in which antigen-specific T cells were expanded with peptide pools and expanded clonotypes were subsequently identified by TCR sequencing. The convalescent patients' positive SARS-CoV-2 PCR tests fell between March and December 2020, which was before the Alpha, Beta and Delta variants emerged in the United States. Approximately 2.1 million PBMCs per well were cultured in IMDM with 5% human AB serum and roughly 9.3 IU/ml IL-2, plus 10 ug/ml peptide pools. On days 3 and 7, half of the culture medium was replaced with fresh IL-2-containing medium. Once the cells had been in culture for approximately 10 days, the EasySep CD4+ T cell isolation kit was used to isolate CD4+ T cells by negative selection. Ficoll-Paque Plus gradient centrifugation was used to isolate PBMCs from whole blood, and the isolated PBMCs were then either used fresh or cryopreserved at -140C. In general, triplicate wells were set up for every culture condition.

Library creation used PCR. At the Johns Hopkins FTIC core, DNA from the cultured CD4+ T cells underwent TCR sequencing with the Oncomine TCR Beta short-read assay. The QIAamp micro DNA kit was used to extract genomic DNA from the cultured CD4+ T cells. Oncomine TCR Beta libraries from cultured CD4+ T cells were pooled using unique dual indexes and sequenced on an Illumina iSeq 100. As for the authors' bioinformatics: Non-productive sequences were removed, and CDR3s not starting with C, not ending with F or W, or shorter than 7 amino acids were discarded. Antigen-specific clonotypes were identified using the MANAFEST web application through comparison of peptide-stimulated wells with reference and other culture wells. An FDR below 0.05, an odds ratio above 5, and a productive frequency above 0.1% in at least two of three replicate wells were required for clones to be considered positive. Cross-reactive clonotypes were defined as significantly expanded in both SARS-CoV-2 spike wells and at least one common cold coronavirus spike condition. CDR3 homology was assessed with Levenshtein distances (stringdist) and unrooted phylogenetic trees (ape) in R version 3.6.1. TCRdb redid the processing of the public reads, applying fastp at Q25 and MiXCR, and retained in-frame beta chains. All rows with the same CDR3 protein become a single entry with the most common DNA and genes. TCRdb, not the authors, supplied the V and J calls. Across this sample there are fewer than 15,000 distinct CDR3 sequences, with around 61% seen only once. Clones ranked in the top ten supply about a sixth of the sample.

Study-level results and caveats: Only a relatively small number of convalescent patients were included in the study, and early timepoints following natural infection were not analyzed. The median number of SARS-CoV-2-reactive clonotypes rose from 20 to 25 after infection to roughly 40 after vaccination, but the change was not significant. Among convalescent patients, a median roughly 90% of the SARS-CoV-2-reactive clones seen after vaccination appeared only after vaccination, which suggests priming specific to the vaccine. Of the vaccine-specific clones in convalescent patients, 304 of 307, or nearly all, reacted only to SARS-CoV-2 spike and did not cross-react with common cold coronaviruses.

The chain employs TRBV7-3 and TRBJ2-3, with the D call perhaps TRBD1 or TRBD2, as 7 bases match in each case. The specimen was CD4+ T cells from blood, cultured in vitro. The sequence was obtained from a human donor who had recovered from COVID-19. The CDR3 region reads CASSIQGGSDTQYF. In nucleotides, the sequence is TGTGCCAGCAGCATCCAGGGGGGGTCAGATACGCAGTATTTT.